Presented here are 32 T cell receptor beta chains from one specimen sequenced in a study of siplizumab effects on memory and regulatory T cells. Repertoires were generated with immunoSEQ multiplex PCR, while TCRdb's copy carries only in-frame clones and drops some. The sample lists 70,000 to 100,000 clones, approximately 97% occurring once. The sample taken for sequencing was naive CD4+ T cells sorted from blood. The receptor source for this set is a human donor in good health.

The chain employs TRBV19 and TRBJ1-5; D may be TRBD1 (6 bases). Germline V lookup: CDR1 LNHDA, CDR2 SQIVND (reference sequence). This CDR3 has 15 amino acids. V lost 6 bases and J lost 1, with 13 bases in between. The CDR3 sequence is CASRPDSPSNQPQHF. For the CDR3, the DNA is TGTGCCAGTAGACCGGACAGTCCCAGCAATCAGCCCCAGCATTTT.

The genes are TRBV11-2 and TRBJ2-3; D not certain. The ends were cut back, 0 bases at V and 8 bases at J, with 9 bases in the middle. Per the germline V gene, CDR1 is SGHAT and CDR2 is FQNNGV. The CDR3 has 13 residues. The DNA of the CDR3 is TGTGCCAGCAGCTTAGATCAGGTCGTTACGCAGTATTTT. As protein: CASSLDQVVTQYF. Drawing the rest from reference TRBV11-2 and TRBJ2-3, the complete variable domain is EAGVAQSPRYKIIEKRQSVAFWCNPISGHATLYWYQQILGQGPKLLIQFQNNGVVDDSQLPKDRFSAERLKGVDSTLKIQPAKLEDSAVYLCASSLDQVVTQYFGPGTRLTVL.

The V gene is TRBV5-4, the J gene TRBJ2-5, with 9 bases lining up with TRBD2. The assigned J gene may be wrong: the sequence end matches TRBJ2-7 better. The CDR3 runs to 15 residues. The germline CDR1 and CDR2 sequences are SGHNT and YYREEE (reference sequence). CDR3 protein: CASSLDGGGAYEQYF. In DNA form, the CDR3 reads TGTGCCAGCAGCTTGGATGGCGGGGGGGCTTACGAGCAGTACTTC.

The chain joins TRBV28 to TRBJ2-1, with D perhaps matching TRBD2 (5 bases). The CDR3 has 15 amino acids. CDR1 and CDR2 from the germline V gene are MDHEN and SYDVKM. V shed 2 bases and J shed 8 bases, with 16 bases lying between them. CDR3 sequence (DNA): TGTGCCAGCAGTTTAATCGAGGGTTTAGGCGATGAGCAGTTCTTC. Translation: CASSLIEGLGDEQFF.

The chain joins TRBV4-2 to TRBJ1-1; possibly TRBD1 for D (5 bases). CDR3 length equals 14 residues. From germline, CDR1 is LGHNA and CDR2 YNFKEQ. V lost 0 bases and J lost 8, with 13 bases in between. The CDR3 spells CASSQDGQGEEAFF. The CDR3, as DNA: TGTGCCAGCAGCCAAGATGGGCAGGGCGAAGAAGCTTTCTTT.

The chain carries TRBV20-1 and TRBJ2-1, with D possibly TRBD1 on 5 matching bases. Trimming pared 0 bases from V and 14 bases from J, leaving 8 bases between. Germline assignment: CDR1 DFQATT and CDR2 SNEGSKA (reference sequence). The CDR3 sequence is 10 residues long. CDR3 loop: CSAREGAEFF. CDR3 coding DNA: TGCAGTGCTAGAGAAGGGGCTGAGTTCTTC.

This chain links TRBV18 with TRBJ2-7, with 9 bases fitting TRBD2. This CDR3 region has 15 residues. Germline CDR1 reads KGHSH; CDR2 reads LQKENI. Trimming at V came to 3 bases and at J to 2 bases, leaving 5 bases not matched to a gene. CDR3 residues: CASSPTPSGTYEQYF. In DNA form, the CDR3 reads TGTGCCAGCTCACCTACCCCTAGCGGGACCTACGAGCAGTACTTC. The variable domain in full, with the rest retrieved from reference TRBV18 and TRBJ2-7, is NAGVMQNPRHLVRRRGQEARLRCSPMKGHSHVYWYRQLPEEGLKFMVYLQKENIIDESGMPKERFSAEFPKEGPSILRIQQVVRGDSAAYFCASSPTPSGTYEQYFGPGTRLTVT.

This clone occurred a few times. The rearrangement uses TRBV19 and TRBJ1-1; 9 bases are a match to TRBD1. CDR1 and CDR2 from the germline V gene are LNHDA and SQIVND (reference sequence). The trim removed 5 bases at V and 11 bases at J, leaving 9 bases unmatched. CDR3 size: 13 residues. Here the CDR3 reads CASSSQGAHPAFF. CDR3 DNA: TGTGCCAGTAGTTCACAGGGGGCCCATCCGGCTTTCTTT.

V and J are TRBV6-5 and TRBJ2-7, with D possibly being TRBD1 (6 bases). Germline CDR1 is MNHEY and CDR2 is SVGAGI. Trimming removed 6 bases from V and 4 bases from J, with 10 bases in between. There are 12 residues in the CDR3. The CDR3 loop is CASRQGQYEQYF. The CDR3 nucleotides are TGTGCCAGCAGACAGGGACAATACGAGCAGTACTTC.

This chain links TRBV7-2 with TRBJ2-3; 7 nucleotides match TRBD1. The germline CDR1 and CDR2 sequences are SGHTA and FQGNSA. The CDR3 runs 16 residues. After removal of 5 bases from V and 1 base from J, the junction contained 9 bases not matched to a gene. CDR3 protein: CASSLVRGLRTDTQYF. Written as DNA, the CDR3 is TGTGCCAGCAGCCTTGTCAGGGGGTTACGCACAGATACGCAGTATTTT.

This sequence joins TRBV30 and TRBJ1-2; tentatively, D is TRBD1 (6 bases). CDR3 length: 16 amino acids. The germline V gene has CDR1 GTSNPN and CDR2 SVGIG (reference sequence). Deletions cut 4 bases from V and 4 bases from J, with 22 bases between. CDR3 residues: CAWITPGGAYPYGYTF. Here the CDR3 DNA reads TGTGCCTGGATTACCCCGGGGGGCGCTTACCCCTATGGCTACACCTTC.

The V gene is TRBV30, the J gene TRBJ2-7; 8 nucleotides align to TRBD1. Germline CDR1 and CDR2: GTSNPN and SVGIG (reference sequence). The CDR3 consists of 15 residues. The junction had 11 bases not matched to a gene; V was cut back by 3 bases and J by 4 bases. The CDR3 sequence is CAWSLPDRGLYEQYF. CDR3 nucleotides: TGTGCCTGGAGCCTCCCTGACAGGGGACTTTACGAGCAGTACTTC.

This rearrangement joins TRBV19 to TRBJ1-5; D remains ambiguous. The CDR3 loop spans 12 amino acids. CDR1 is LNHDA and CDR2 is SQIVND in the germline V gene (reference sequence). The V and J ends lost 1 base and 4 bases respectively, with 2 bases between them. The CDR3 loop reads CASSIVNQPQHF. The DNA of the CDR3 is TGTGCCAGTAGTATAGTAAATCAGCCCCAGCATTTT.

The chain uses TRBV27 and TRBJ1-4, with a possible D match to TRBD1 (5 bases). Germline V gives CDR1 MNHEY, CDR2 SMNVEV (reference sequence). V was pared by 5 bases and J by 10 bases, with 20 bases between. The CDR3 covers 15 residues. The CDR3 nucleotides are TGTGCCAGCAGTCCCCGGCAGGGCACGGAAGTAAAACTGTTTTTT. The encoded protein is CASSPRQGTEVKLFF.

CDR3 region: CASSTDSQETQYF. CDR3 coding DNA: TGTGCCAGCAGTACGGACAGTCAAGAGACCCAGTACTTC. The V gene is TRBV6-6, the J gene TRBJ2-5; D might be TRBD1 (6 bases). CDR3 size: 13 residues. Trimming cost V 5 bases and J 2 bases, with 9 bases left between them. Germline V gives CDR1 MNHNY, CDR2 SVGAGI (reference sequence).

This rearrangement joins TRBV10-3 to TRBJ2-1, with 7 bases that match TRBD2. The CDR3 is 17 residues long. J gave up 2 bases and V 4 bases, and 11 bases lay outside the gene matches. Germline V gene data show CDR1 as ENHRY and CDR2 as SYGVKD. The CDR3 reads CAISVTGLPQTYNEQFF. DNA for the CDR3: TGTGCCATCAGTGTAACGGGACTACCTCAAACCTACAATGAGCAGTTCTTC.

This chain connects TRBV30 to TRBJ2-2; TRBD1 agrees at 8 bases. Per germline, CDR1 GTSNPN and CDR2 SVGIG (reference sequence). This CDR3 is 12 amino acids long. J was trimmed by 6 bases and V by 5 bases; bases with no gene match: 2. As DNA, the CDR3 is TGTGCCTGGGGACAGGGAGCCGGGGAGCTGTTTTTT. Protein: CAWGQGAGELFF.

V and J are TRBV19 and TRBJ2-5, with 8 bases that match TRBD1. The CDR3 loop spans 15 amino acids. Germline values: CDR1 LNHDA, CDR2 SQIVND (reference sequence). J gave up 4 bases and V 3 bases, and 7 bases lay outside the gene matches. This CDR3 reads CASSMSSGGTETQYF. In nucleotides, the CDR3 is TGTGCCAGTAGTATGAGCTCAGGGGGCACAGAGACCCAGTACTTC.

Points on this clone: A junction boundary mismatches the germline segment, possibly from a read error. The chain has TRBV12-5 and TRBJ2-2; D perhaps matches TRBD2 (6 bases). Germline values: CDR1 LGHNT, CDR2 FRNRAP. The CDR3 extends over 14 amino acids. DNA for the CDR3: TGTGCTAGTGGCTTGGGGGGGAACACCGGGGAGCTGTTTTTT. Translating gives CASGLGGNTGELFF.

This clone was counted a single time. The chain is built from TRBV19 and TRBJ2-3; D is uncertain. V was clipped by 6 bases and J by 2 bases, with 9 bases between them. The CDR3 contains 13 residues. Germline V CDR1 and CDR2: LNHDA, SQIVND (reference sequence). In nucleotides, the CDR3 is TGTGCCAGTAGCAACAGACTCACAGATACGCAGTATTTT. It encodes CASSNRLTDTQYF.

This chain joins TRBV9 and TRBJ1-2, with D possibly TRBD1 on 5 matching bases. V shed 3 bases and J shed 7 bases, with 7 bases lying between them. Germline-derived CDR1 and CDR2 are SGDLS and YYNGEE. CDR3 length: 11 residues. The CDR3 reads CASSGGGGYTF. DNA for the CDR3: TGTGCCAGCAGCGGTGGGGGTGGCTACACCTTC.

CDR3 amino acids: CASPLKGTGELFF. In nucleotides, the CDR3 is TGTGCCAGCCCCCTAAAGGGGACCGGGGAGCTGTTTTTT. The J gene is TRBJ2-2, the V gene TRBV7-3, with D perhaps TRBD1 (5 bases). Germline-derived CDR1 and CDR2 are SGHTA and FQGTGA. There are 13 residues in the CDR3. Trimming pared 8 bases from V and 5 bases from J, leaving 12 bases between.

This chain joins TRBV6-1 and TRBJ1-4; 8 nucleotides align to TRBD1. V shed 10 bases and J 4 bases; nucleotides not matched to a gene: 5. CDR3 length equals 13 residues. The germline V gene encodes CDR1 MNHNS and CDR2 SASEGT. The DNA for the CDR3 is TGTGCCATAAGGACAGGGATTAATGAAAAACTGTTTTTT. As protein: CAIRTGINEKLFF.

This chain uses TRBV18 with TRBJ1-5; 11 bases line up with TRBD1. The CDR3 is made up of 16 amino acids. Germline V gene sequence: CDR1 KGHSH, CDR2 LQKENI. After removal of 0 bases from V and 6 bases from J, the junction contained 4 bases not matched to a gene. The CDR3 loop is CASSPPGQGAVQPQHF. CDR3 nucleotide sequence: TGTGCCAGCTCACCACCTGGACAGGGGGCGGTTCAGCCCCAGCATTTT.

The gene calls are TRBV15 and TRBJ1-4; D not certain. V was shortened by 2 bases and J by 8 bases, with 15 bases between the two germline ends. This CDR3 spans 15 amino acids. In germline, CDR1 is LNHNV, CDR2 YYDKDF (reference sequence). The CDR3 protein is CATSRLGSSYEKLFF. The DNA for the CDR3 is TGTGCCACCAGCAGACTTGGATCCAGCTACGAAAAACTGTTTTTT.

The chain links TRBV15 to TRBJ1-2; 9 bases match TRBD1. This CDR3 region has 16 residues. Germline CDR1 reads LNHNV; CDR2 reads YYDKDF (reference sequence). With V trimmed by 3 bases and J by 1 base, 6 bases remained unmatched. The DNA of the CDR3 is TGTGCCACCAGCAGCGGGACAGGGCCCCATAACTATGGCTACACCTTC. It specifies CATSSGTGPHNYGYTF.

This clone appeared a single time. This sample includes further DNA sequences coding for the same CDR3. CDR3 sequence reads: CASRRSTDTQYF. Here the CDR3 DNA reads TGTGCCAGCAGACGATCCACAGATACGCAGTATTTT. The V and J genes are TRBV27 and TRBJ2-3; D gene unclear. The CDR3 extends over 12 amino acids. V lost 6 bases to trimming and J lost 2 bases, with 6 bases between them. The germline CDR1 and CDR2 sequences are MNHEY and SMNVEV (reference sequence).

The chain has TRBV6-5 and TRBJ2-7, with a weak D call TRBD2 (6 bases). Per germline, CDR1 MNHEY and CDR2 SVGAGI. This CDR3 contains 14 residues. V lost 4 bases and J 3 bases, leaving 13 bases between the germline ends. Here the CDR3 DNA reads TGTGCCAGCAGTTCGACCGGGAGCCTCTACGAGCAGTACTTC. Its translation: CASSSTGSLYEQYF.

The chain uses TRBV6-1 and TRBJ1-1; 10 bases align to TRBD1. Germline values: CDR1 MNHNS, CDR2 SASEGT. The CDR3 is 14 residues long. The V segment lost 10 bases and the J segment 3 bases; nucleotides outside the gene matches: 8. The CDR3 DNA is TGTGCCACGGGACAGGGGTTCAGGGACACTGAAGCTTTCTTT. Translation: CATGQGFRDTEAFF.

The chain has TRBV5-1 and TRBJ2-6; the D gene is possibly TRBD1 (6 bases). V was cut by 0 bases and J by 7 bases, with 8 bases left in between. CDR1 and CDR2 from the germline V gene are SGHRS and YFSETQ. This CDR3 region has 14 residues. CDR3 in amino acids: CASSLGQDANVLTF. Written as DNA, the CDR3 is TGCGCCAGCAGCTTGGGACAGGATGCCAACGTCCTGACTTTC.

V is TRBV7-6 and J is TRBJ2-7; D perhaps matches TRBD1 (6 bases). The CDR3 extends over 16 amino acids. V was trimmed by 3 bases and J by 4 bases, leaving 19 bases between them. In germline, CDR1 is SGHVS, CDR2 FNYEAQ. CDR3 sequence (DNA): TGTGCCAGCAGCTTTACTGACAGGCCCGGGGTTTACGAGCAGTACTTC. It encodes CASSFTDRPGVYEQYF.

This clone was detected only a few times. CDR3 coding DNA: TGTGCCAGCAGTGGAGACATCCCCTATGGCTACACCTTC. Protein product: CASSGDIPYGYTF. This rearrangement joins TRBV2 to TRBJ1-2; D not resolved. Trimming cost V 4 bases and J 4 bases, with 10 bases left between them. Germline V gene lookup returns CDR1 SNHLY and CDR2 FYNNEI. CDR3 length equals 13 residues.